These 8 T cell receptor beta chains were sequenced from one sample in a study of sequential checkpoint blockade in melanoma. The treatment was: randomized to nivolumab then ipilimumab (arm A) or the reverse (arm B). The table came from immunoSEQ multiplex PCR; TCRdb's copy has only in-frame clones and leaves some out. In the table there are roughly 4,000 clones, roughly 20% of which are singletons. The sample here was tumor tissue (inferred from file names), taken from a patient given nivolumab and ipilimumab in sequence. Source of these receptors: a human donor with melanoma.

The chain has TRBV11-3 and TRBJ2-7; 10 nucleotides agree with TRBD2. Germline values: CDR1 SGHNT, CDR2 YENEEA. The CDR3 spans 15 residues. J gave up 3 bases and V 5 bases, and 7 bases lay outside the gene matches. In DNA, the CDR3 is TGTGCCAGCAGCGACCGGACTAGCGGCTTCTACGAGCAGTACTTC. Translation: CASSDRTSGFYEQYF.

The table lists this clone with a count of one. The chain couples TRBV5-1 to TRBJ1-4; D might be TRBD1 (5 bases). The CDR3 loop spans 16 amino acids. From germline, CDR1 is SGHRS and CDR2 YFSETQ. With 4 bases removed from V and 5 bases from J, the gap between germline ends came to 18 bases. The CDR3 here is CASSSRGGGLNEKLFF. The CDR3 bases are TGCGCCAGCAGCAGTAGGGGAGGAGGCCTGAATGAAAAACTGTTTTTT.

This clone was counted between two and nine times. This chain joins TRBV28 and TRBJ1-2; D is possibly TRBD1 (5 bases). This CDR3 is built from 13 residues. Trimming pared 2 bases from V and 8 bases from J, leaving 12 bases between. Germline V lookup: CDR1 MDHEN, CDR2 SYDVKM. This chain's CDR3 is CASSLGGGRGYTF. Written as DNA, the CDR3 is TGTGCCAGCAGTTTAGGGGGAGGAAGGGGCTACACCTTC.

This clone was picked up many times. This chain uses TRBV9 with TRBJ2-3; 7 bases match TRBD2. V shed 4 bases, J shed 2 bases, and the junction held 13 bases outside the gene matches. This CDR3 spans 17 amino acids. Per the germline V gene, CDR1 is SGDLS and CDR2 is YYNGEE. CDR3: CASSPRAGLGHTDTQYF. The CDR3 DNA is TGTGCCAGCAGCCCCCGAGCGGGACTGGGCCACACAGATACGCAGTATTTT.

This chain's CDR3 is CAWSVWRTPLPIKQYEQYF. CDR3 DNA sequence: TGTGCCTGGAGTGTATGGCGGACCCCCTTGCCGATTAAACAATACGAGCAGTACTTC. The J gene is TRBJ2-7, the V gene TRBV30; D is unclear. CDR3 length: 19 residues. Germline CDR1 GTSNPN, CDR2 SVGIG (reference sequence). Trimming shortened V by 0 bases and J by 4 bases, and 28 bases separated the two germline ends.

The genes are TRBV19 and TRBJ2-1; D perhaps matches TRBD2 (6 bases). The CDR3 runs 16 residues. V lost 2 bases, J lost 4 bases, and 15 bases lay in between. Germline V CDR1 and CDR2: LNHDA, SQIVND (reference sequence). The CDR3 sequence is CASSIRFGSSYNEQFF. CDR3 in DNA: TGTGCCAGTAGTATACGATTCGGGAGTAGTTACAATGAGCAGTTCTTC.

The sample holds many counts of this clone. This rearrangement joins TRBV11-3 to TRBJ2-1; 7 bases agree with TRBD1. V lost 4 bases to trimming and J lost 8 bases; unmatched junction nucleotides: 8. Germline CDR1 and CDR2: SGHNT and YENEEA. CDR3 length: 14 amino acids. The DNA of the CDR3 is TGTGCCAGCAGCTATGGACAGGTGATCGATGAGCAGTTCTTC. It is translated as CASSYGQVIDEQFF.

CDR3 in DNA: TGTGCCTGGAGAGCCGTTTTAGCGAACTCCTACGAGCAGTACTTC. Protein sequence: CAWRAVLANSYEQYF. This chain links TRBV30 with TRBJ2-7; perhaps TRBD2 as D (5 bases). CDR3 length: 15 residues. V was clipped by 3 bases and J by 0 bases, with 15 bases between them. The germline CDR1 and CDR2 sequences are GTSNPN and SVGIG (reference sequence).